What follows are 30 T cell receptor beta chains derived from one specimen sequenced in a study of regulatory T cells in long-lasting Graves disease. iRepertoire HTBI primers and Arm-PCR of CDR3 regions built TCR beta libraries. TCRdb redid the calling of the multiplex PCR reads with MiXCR, one entry per CDR3 protein. The table lists 400,000 to 550,000 distinct CDR3 sequences, about a sixth of them singletons. Noted time point: newly diagnosed GD, antithyroid drugs for less than 3 months. After RNA was extracted from PBMCs, the TCR library was made from it. This sample was also put to use in a study of T cells in Graves' hyperthyroidism and ophthalmopathy.

Sequences were derived from peripheral blood mononuclear cells (PBMCs), sampled at new diagnosis, from a patient treated with antithyroid drugs. Source of these receptors: a woman under 30 with Graves disease.

This clonotype was detected ten times or more. The rearrangement joins TRBV11-2 to TRBJ2-1, with D maybe TRBD2 (6 bases). The CDR3 is 15 amino acids. Per germline, CDR1 SGHAT and CDR2 FQNNGV. Trimming removed 5 bases at V and 8 bases at J, with 19 bases between. The CDR3 sequence is CASSGGWREPYEQFF. The CDR3 nucleotides are TGTGCCAGCAGCGGCGGGTGGAGGGAACCTTATGAGCAGTTCTTC.

The rearrangement links TRBV3-1 to TRBJ2-7; tentative D call: TRBD2 (6 bases). Trimming removed 1 base at V and 5 bases at J, with 12 bases between. This CDR3 has 14 amino acids. The germline V gene encodes CDR1 LGHDT and CDR2 YNNKEL (reference sequence). The CDR3 region has the DNA TGTGCCAGCAGCCAAGCGACTAGTTCCCACGAGCAGTACTTC. Its protein is CASSQATSSHEQYF.

In the case of this clonotype: A read error may be the cause here, since a much bigger clone is one base away. The chain couples TRBV20-1 to TRBJ2-1; D remains ambiguous. This CDR3 has 15 amino acids. Per the germline V gene, CDR1 is DFQATT and CDR2 is SNEGSKA (reference sequence). The CDR3 DNA reads as TGCAGTGCTAGAGTAGGGATAGGCCCCTACAATGGGCAGTTCTTC. Protein product: CSARVGIGPYNGQFF.

This clonotype has a count of ten or more. The DNA for the CDR3 is TGTGCCAGCAGGCCGATCTCCTACAATGAGCAGTTCTTC. Translated: CASRPISYNEQFF. The rearrangement joins TRBV2 to TRBJ2-1, with no clear D. The germline gives CDR1 SNHLY, CDR2 FYNNEI. V lost 6 bases, J lost 0 bases, and 6 bases lay in between. This CDR3 has 13 residues.

This clonotype appeared many times. V and J are TRBV30 and TRBJ1-4; possibly TRBD1 for D (5 bases). Deletions cut 2 bases from V and 7 bases from J, with 11 bases between. Germline V gene lookup returns CDR1 GTSNPN and CDR2 SVGIG (reference sequence). CDR3 length: 13 residues. The CDR3 protein is CAWSRWDLEKLFF. Written as DNA, the CDR3 is TGTGCCTGGAGTAGGTGGGACCTTGAAAAACTGTTTTTT.

Note on this clonotype: A junction boundary mismatches the germline segment, possibly from a read error. The chain carries TRBV29-1 and TRBJ2-7; 7 bases are a match to TRBD2. Germline-derived CDR1 and CDR2 are SQVTM and ANQGSEA. This CDR3 is built from 12 residues. DNA for the CDR3: TGCGGCGTTGTGGGCGGGAGCTACGAGCAGTACTTC. Its protein is CGVVGGSYEQYF.

The chain is built from TRBV3-1 and TRBJ2-2, with 8 positions matching TRBD1. Trimming at V came to 5 bases and at J to 1 base, leaving 3 bases not matched to a gene. Per germline, CDR1 LGHDT and CDR2 YNNKEL (reference sequence). The CDR3 totals 15 residues. In DNA, the CDR3 is TGTGCCAGCAGCGACAGGGGTCGGAACACCGGGGAGCTGTTTTTT. It yields the protein CASSDRGRNTGELFF.

This clonotype occurred a few times. This chain joins TRBV4-2 and TRBJ2-7; possibly TRBD2 for D (6 bases). The germline gives CDR1 LGHNA, CDR2 YNFKEQ. Trimming removed 0 bases at V and 2 bases at J, with 14 bases between. The CDR3 extends over 16 amino acids. The CDR3 spells CASSQDPPGGAYEQYF. Here the CDR3 DNA reads TGTGCCAGCAGCCAAGATCCTCCCGGGGGAGCCTACGAGCAGTACTTC.

This clonotype was found a few times. This chain links TRBV6-1 with TRBJ1-4; no reliable D call. The CDR3 length is 12 residues. With 6 bases removed from V and 6 bases from J, the gap between germline ends came to 8 bases. Looked up from germline, CDR1 is MNHNS and CDR2 is SASEGT. The CDR3 DNA reads TGTGCCAGCAGATGGAGAGATGAAAAACTGTTTTTT. It encodes CASRWRDEKLFF.

This clonotype was seen more than once but under ten times. The chain links TRBV20-1 to TRBJ2-3, with D possibly being TRBD1 or TRBD2 (5 bases each). The CDR3 extends over 13 amino acids. V was clipped by 6 bases and J by 1 base, with 11 bases between them. The germline V gene encodes CDR1 DFQATT and CDR2 SNEGSKA (reference sequence). The CDR3 region has the DNA TGCAGTGCGATAAGAGGGGGCACAGATACGCAGTATTTT. Translation gives CSAIRGGTDTQYF.

This clonotype showed up many times. The chain carries TRBV18 and TRBJ1-5; D unresolved. The CDR3 is 16 amino acids. CDR1 and CDR2 (germline): KGHSH, LQKENI. V was trimmed by 2 bases and J by 1 base, leaving 12 bases between them. CDR3 sequence (DNA): TGTGCCAGCTCACCAACGGGTACAATGAGCAATCAGCCCCAGCATTTT. It is translated as CASSPTGTMSNQPQHF.

This clonotype was counted at least ten times. The rearrangement uses TRBV7-9 and TRBJ1-1; D call uncertain. CDR1 and CDR2 from the germline V gene are SEHNR and FQNEAQ (reference sequence). The CDR3 contains 14 residues. Deletions cut 1 base from V and 0 bases from J, with 6 bases between. The CDR3 loop is CASSLEYLNTEAFF. The CDR3 nucleotides are TGTGCCAGCAGCTTAGAATACTTGAACACTGAAGCTTTCTTT.

The table lists this clonotype with many counts. J is TRBJ2-3 and V is TRBV6-2 or TRBV6-3; D is ambiguous. The CDR3 loop spans 13 amino acids. The V end lost 4 bases, the J end lost 1 base, and 6 bases lay between the germline ends. From germline, CDR1 is MNHEY and CDR2 SVGEGT. The DNA of the CDR3 is TGTGCCAGCAGTTTTCACGGCACAGATACGCAGTATTTT. Its protein product is CASSFHGTDTQYF.

V usage is TRBV11-1 and J usage is TRBJ2-1, with 14 bases that match TRBD2. The CDR3 has 19 amino acids. CDR1 and CDR2 (germline): SGHAT, FQDESV (reference sequence). The J segment lost 4 bases and the V segment lost 1 base, leaving 9 bases of the junction unmatched. This chain's CDR3 is CASSLGLAGGPLTYNEQFF. The CDR3 nucleotides are TGTGCCAGCAGCTTAGGACTAGCGGGAGGGCCCCTAACTTACAATGAGCAGTTCTTC.

A note on this clonotype: A far larger clone lies a single base away; this is likely a read error. The chain has TRBV7-9 and TRBJ2-5; D possibly corresponds to TRBD1 (5 bases). V shed 4 bases and J shed 1 base, with 10 bases lying between them. Germline-derived CDR1 and CDR2 are SEHNR and FQNEAQ (reference sequence). The CDR3 covers 14 residues. CDR3: CASSCRGFQETQYF. The CDR3 DNA follows: TGTGCCAGCAGCTGTAGGGGATTCCAAGAGACCCAGTACTTC. Full variable domain (remainder filled in from reference TRBV7-9 and TRBJ2-5): DTGVSQNPRHKITKRGQNVTFRCDPISEHNRLYWYRQTLGQGPEFLTYFQNEAQLEKSRLLSDRFSAERPKGSFSTLEIQRTEQGDSAMYLCASSCRGFQETQYFGPGTRLLVL.

This clonotype was seen only a few times. An end of the junction differs from the germline gene, which may be a read error. This CDR3 is CASSFWDSFSYGQYF. As DNA, the CDR3 is TGTGCCAGCAGCTTTTGGGACAGTTTCTCCTACGGGCAGTACTTC. The rearrangement joins TRBV7-9 to TRBJ2-7, with TRBD1 matching 7 bases. Germline loops: CDR1 SEHNR, CDR2 FQNEAQ (reference sequence). This CDR3 has 15 residues.

This clonotype was seen repeatedly, ten times or more. The chain carries TRBV25-1 and TRBJ2-3; tentative D call: TRBD1 (5 bases). CDR3 length: 15 residues. Trimming pared 5 bases from V and 4 bases from J, leaving 16 bases between. CDR1 is MGHDK, CDR2 SYGVNS, per germline. CDR3 coding DNA: TGTGCCAGCAGTAGGGCAGGGCTCGTCGCAGATACGCAGTATTTT. It specifies CASSRAGLVADTQYF.

This clonotype was observed at least ten times. CDR3 DNA: TGCAGTGCTAGAATTCAAGGGACGAAGCCAGATACGCAGTATTTT. Amino acid sequence: CSARIQGTKPDTQYF. V usage is TRBV20-1 and J usage is TRBJ2-3; D could derive from TRBD1 or TRBD2 (5 bases each). Germline V gives CDR1 DFQATT, CDR2 SNEGSKA (reference sequence). CDR3 length: 15 amino acids. V was clipped by 2 bases and J by 4 bases, with 16 bases between them.

In its sample, this clonotype was seen a few times. One end of the junction varies from germline; a read error may be responsible. Written as DNA, the CDR3 is TGTGCTAGCAGCTTAGCCCCAGCGGGCGACGGATGGAATGAGCAGTTCTTC. Amino acids: CASSLAPAGDGWNEQFF. The rearrangement joins TRBV7-7 to TRBJ2-1, with D possibly being TRBD2 (6 bases). The germline V gene has CDR1 SSHAT and CDR2 FNYEAQ (reference sequence). This CDR3 is 17 amino acids long.

This clonotype has just a few counts. An end of the junction differs from the germline gene, which may be a read error. V is TRBV11-1 and J is TRBJ2-7; TRBD1 or TRBD2 may be the D gene (5 bases each). The CDR3 has 13 amino acids. The germline V gene has CDR1 SGHAT and CDR2 FQDESV (reference sequence). In nucleotides, the CDR3 is TGTGCCAGCAGCCAGTCCAGGGACGGCGAGCAGTGCTTC. It encodes CASSQSRDGEQCF.

This clonotype was detected ten times or more. This chain joins TRBV28 and TRBJ1-2; no clear D. With 10 bases removed from V and 11 bases from J, the gap between germline ends came to 20 bases. The germline V gene has CDR1 MDHEN and CDR2 SYDVKM. This CDR3 is built from 12 residues. This CDR3 is CATEKLLGVYTF. Here the CDR3 DNA reads TGTGCCACTGAAAAACTATTGGGTGTTTACACCTTC.

The table lists this clonotype with many counts. The genes are TRBV20-1 and TRBJ2-3, with 11 bases aligning to TRBD2. With V trimmed by 3 bases and J by 0 bases, 5 bases remained unmatched. Germline V gene sequence: CDR1 DFQATT, CDR2 SNEGSKA (reference sequence). This CDR3 spans 16 amino acids. The CDR3 region is CSASSWTSGSTDTQYF. In DNA form, the CDR3 reads TGCAGTGCTAGTTCCTGGACTAGCGGGAGCACAGATACGCAGTATTTT.

This clonotype was seen repeatedly, ten times or more. The chain joins TRBV7-8 to TRBJ2-7; D is unresolved. Per germline, CDR1 SGHVS and CDR2 FQNEAQ. Between the trimmed V and J ends, which lost 1 base and 5 bases, there was a span of 12 bases. The CDR3 covers 14 residues. The CDR3, as DNA: TGTGCCAGCAGCTTAGTTACCGTAGGGAACGAGCAGTACTTC. As protein: CASSLVTVGNEQYF.

Ten or more counts support this clonotype. This rearrangement joins TRBV30 to TRBJ2-3; 10 bases match TRBD1. Germline V gene sequence: CDR1 GTSNPN, CDR2 SVGIG (reference sequence). Trimming removed 4 bases from V and 4 bases from J; junction bases left unmatched: 5. The CDR3 extends over 14 amino acids. The CDR3 loop is CAWTTTGGPDTQYF. Here the CDR3 DNA reads TGTGCCTGGACCACGACAGGGGGCCCAGATACGCAGTATTTT.

This clonotype occurred many times. V and J are TRBV11-2 and TRBJ2-5, with a weak D call TRBD2 (7 bases). Germline loops: CDR1 SGHAT, CDR2 FQNNGV. The CDR3 is made up of 17 amino acids. Trimming took off 2 bases at V and 4 bases at J, with 20 bases between the two ends. The CDR3 sequence: CASSLYPPGGQPETQYF. The CDR3 nucleotides read TGTGCCAGCAGCTTATACCCTCCCGGGGGGCAGCCAGAGACCCAGTACTTC.

The rearrangement uses TRBV7-6 and TRBJ2-7, with 8 bases matching TRBD2. V trimming: 2 bases; J trimming: 5 bases; junction bases outside the gene matches: 8. The germline CDR1 and CDR2 sequences are SGHVS and FNYEAQ. The CDR3 contains 15 residues. This CDR3 is CASSLMASGSNEQYF. For the CDR3, the DNA is TGTGCCAGCAGCTTAATGGCTAGCGGGTCCAACGAGCAGTACTTC.

This clonotype was recorded at least ten times. The junction does not match germline at one end; this may be a read error. The rearrangement joins TRBV6-1 to TRBJ2-1, with TRBD2 matching 7 bases. This CDR3 contains 15 residues. Per the germline V gene, CDR1 is MNHNS and CDR2 is SASEGT. The CDR3 spells CASSEAGLQSNEQFF. CDR3 nucleotide sequence: TGTGCCAGCAGCGAAGCGGGACTACAAAGCAATGAGCAGTTCTTC.

The CDR3 loop is CASSRLAGVGYEQYF. The CDR3 DNA reads as TGTGCCAGCAGTCGACTAGCGGGAGTTGGGTACGAGCAGTACTTC. This chain links TRBV7-8 with TRBJ2-7; 12 nucleotides agree with TRBD2. Germline CDR1 reads SGHVS; CDR2 reads FQNEAQ. V was clipped by 6 bases and J by 4 bases; unmatched bases: 7. The CDR3 runs to 15 residues.

This clonotype was recorded at least ten times. The rearrangement joins TRBV7-6 to TRBJ2-7; 10 bases align to TRBD2. Germline-derived CDR1 and CDR2 are SGHVS and FNYEAQ. V lost 1 base and J lost 4; bases outside the gene matches: 7. This CDR3 is built from 16 residues. DNA of the CDR3: TGTGCCAGCAGCTTAGGGTCTAGCGGGAGTAGGTACGAGCAGTACTTC. It specifies CASSLGSSGSRYEQYF. Based on the CDR3 plus reference TRBV7-6 and TRBJ2-7, the full variable domain is GAGVSQSPRYKVTKRGQDVALRCDPISGHVSLYWYRQALGQGPEFLTYFNYEAQQDKSGLPNDRFSAERPEGSISTLTIQRTEQRDSAMYRCASSLGSSGSRYEQYFGPGTRLTVT.

In its sample, this clonotype was seen a few times. The chain recombines TRBV28 with TRBJ2-7, with 7 bases that match TRBD1. CDR3 length: 13 residues. Germline V gene lookup returns CDR1 MDHEN and CDR2 SYDVKM. J lost 7 bases, V lost 9 bases, and 12 bases had no gene match. CDR3 DNA sequence: TGTGCCAGTACCGGGACAGATCTAGGGGAGCAGTACTTC. Amino acid sequence: CASTGTDLGEQYF. Complete variable domain (other parts from reference TRBV28 and TRBJ2-7): DVKVTQSSRYLVKRTGEKVFLECVQDMDHENMFWYRQDPGLGLRLIYFSYDVKMKEKGDIPEGYSVSREKKERFSLILESASTNQTSMYLCASTGTDLGEQYFGPGTRLTVT.